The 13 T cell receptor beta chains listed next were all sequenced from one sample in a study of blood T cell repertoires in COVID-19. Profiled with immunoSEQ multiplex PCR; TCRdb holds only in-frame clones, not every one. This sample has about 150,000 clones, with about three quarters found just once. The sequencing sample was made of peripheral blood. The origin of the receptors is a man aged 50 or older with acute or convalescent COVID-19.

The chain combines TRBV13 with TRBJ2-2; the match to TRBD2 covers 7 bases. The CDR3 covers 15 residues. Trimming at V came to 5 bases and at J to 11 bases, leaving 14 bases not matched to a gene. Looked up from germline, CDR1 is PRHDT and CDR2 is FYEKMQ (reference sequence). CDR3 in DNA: TGTGCCAGCAGCCCTACGACCGGGACTACTAGAGAGCTGTTTTTT. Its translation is CASSPTTGTTRELFF.

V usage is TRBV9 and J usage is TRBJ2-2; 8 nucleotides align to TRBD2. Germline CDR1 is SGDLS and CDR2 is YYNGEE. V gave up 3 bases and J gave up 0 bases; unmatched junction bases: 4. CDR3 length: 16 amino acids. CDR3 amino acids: CASSALAGSNTGELFF. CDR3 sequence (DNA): TGTGCCAGCAGCGCATTAGCGGGGTCGAACACCGGGGAGCTGTTTTTT. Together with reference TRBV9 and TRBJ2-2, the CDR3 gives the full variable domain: DSGVTQTPKHLITATGQRVTLRCSPRSGDLSVYWYQQSLDQGLQFLIQYYNGEERAKGNILERFSAQQFPDLHSELNLSSLELGDSALYFCASSALAGSNTGELFFGEGSRLTVL.

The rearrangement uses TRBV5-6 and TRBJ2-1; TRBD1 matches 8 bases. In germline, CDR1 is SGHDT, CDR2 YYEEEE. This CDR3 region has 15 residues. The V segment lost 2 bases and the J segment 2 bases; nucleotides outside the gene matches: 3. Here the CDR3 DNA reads TGTGCCAGCAGCTTTGGACAGGGAACCTACAATGAGCAGTTCTTC. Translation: CASSFGQGTYNEQFF.

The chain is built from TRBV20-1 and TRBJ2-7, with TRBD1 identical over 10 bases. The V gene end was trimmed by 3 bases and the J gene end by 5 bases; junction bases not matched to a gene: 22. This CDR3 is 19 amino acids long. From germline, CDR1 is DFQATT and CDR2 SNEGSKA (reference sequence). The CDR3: CSASSPTTRDRGLRDEQYF. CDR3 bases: TGCAGTGCTAGTTCCCCTACTACTCGCGACAGGGGGCTTAGGGACGAGCAGTACTTC.

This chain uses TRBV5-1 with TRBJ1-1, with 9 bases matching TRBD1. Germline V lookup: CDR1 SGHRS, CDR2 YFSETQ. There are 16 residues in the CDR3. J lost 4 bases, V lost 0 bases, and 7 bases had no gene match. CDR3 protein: CASSLGDRELGTEAFF. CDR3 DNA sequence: TGCGCCAGCAGCTTGGGGGACAGGGAGTTGGGCACTGAAGCTTTCTTT.

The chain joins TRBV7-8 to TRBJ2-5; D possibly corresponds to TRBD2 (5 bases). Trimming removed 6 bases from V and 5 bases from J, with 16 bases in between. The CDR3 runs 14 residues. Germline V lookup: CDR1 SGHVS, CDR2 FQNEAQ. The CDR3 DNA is TGTGCCAGCAGTCAAGGGCGAGGGAGTGAGACCCAGTACTTC. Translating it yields CASSQGRGSETQYF.

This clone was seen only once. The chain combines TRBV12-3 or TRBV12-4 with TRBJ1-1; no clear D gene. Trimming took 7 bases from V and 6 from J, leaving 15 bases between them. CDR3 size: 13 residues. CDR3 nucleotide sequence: TGTGCCAGCACCCAAGGGAGGGCCTCTGAAGCTTTCTTT. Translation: CASTQGRASEAFF.

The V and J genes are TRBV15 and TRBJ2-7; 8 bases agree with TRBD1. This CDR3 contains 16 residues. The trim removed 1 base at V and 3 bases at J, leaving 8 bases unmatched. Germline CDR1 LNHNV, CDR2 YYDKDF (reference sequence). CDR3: CATSRAQGTGVYEQYF. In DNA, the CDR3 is TGTGCCACCAGCAGAGCCCAGGGGACAGGCGTCTACGAGCAGTACTTC.

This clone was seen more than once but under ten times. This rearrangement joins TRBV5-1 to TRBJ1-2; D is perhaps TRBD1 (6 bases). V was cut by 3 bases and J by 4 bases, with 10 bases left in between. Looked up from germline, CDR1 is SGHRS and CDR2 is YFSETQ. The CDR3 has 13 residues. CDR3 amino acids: CASSSGTTYGYTF. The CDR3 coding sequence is TGCGCCAGCAGCTCCGGGACAACCTATGGCTACACCTTC.

The CDR3, as DNA: TGTGCCAGTAAGGGGGCAGGCAATTCACCCCTCCACTTT. Protein: CASKGAGNSPLHF. V and J are TRBV19 and TRBJ1-6; the match to TRBD1 covers 7 bases. V dropped 7 bases and J dropped 7; count of bases not matched to a gene: 4. CDR3 size: 13 residues. CDR1 is LNHDA and CDR2 is SQIVND in the germline V gene (reference sequence).

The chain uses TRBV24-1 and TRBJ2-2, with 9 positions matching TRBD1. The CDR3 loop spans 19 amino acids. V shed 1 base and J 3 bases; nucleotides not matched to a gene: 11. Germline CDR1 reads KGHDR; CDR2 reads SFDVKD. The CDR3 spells CATSDFTGTGRWYTGELFF. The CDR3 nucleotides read TGTGCCACCAGTGATTTCACCGGGACAGGGAGGTGGTACACCGGGGAGCTGTTTTTT.

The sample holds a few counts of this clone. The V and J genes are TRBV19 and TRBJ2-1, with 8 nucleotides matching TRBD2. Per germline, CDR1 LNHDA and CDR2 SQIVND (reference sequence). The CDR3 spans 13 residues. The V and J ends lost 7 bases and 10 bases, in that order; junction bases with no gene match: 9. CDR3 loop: CASTIGGAREQFF. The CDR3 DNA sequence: TGTGCCAGTACAATCGGGGGGGCCAGAGAGCAGTTCTTC. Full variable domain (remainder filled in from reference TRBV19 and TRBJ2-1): DGGITQSPKYLFRKEGQNVTLSCEQNLNHDAMYWYRQDPGQGLRLIYYSQIVNDFQKGDIAEGYSVSREKKESFPLTVTSAQKNPTAFYLCASTIGGAREQFFGPGTRLTVL.

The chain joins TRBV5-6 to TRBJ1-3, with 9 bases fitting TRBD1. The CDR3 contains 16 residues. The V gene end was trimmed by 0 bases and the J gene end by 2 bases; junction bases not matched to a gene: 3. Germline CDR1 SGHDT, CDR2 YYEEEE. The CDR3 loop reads CASSLAGTGTGNTIYF. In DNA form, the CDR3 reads TGTGCCAGCAGCTTGGCCGGGACAGGGACTGGAAACACCATATATTTT.